This T cell receptor beta chain emerged from a study of T cell changes during pregnancy in multiple sclerosis. Produced via immunoSEQ multiplex PCR; TCRdb's table is partial and in-frame only. This table holds fewer than 45,000 clones, about nine tenths found once. The CDR3 extends over 15 amino acids. V gave up 1 base and J gave up 0 bases, with 6 bases separating them. CDR1 and CDR2 from the germline V gene are KGHSH and LQKENI. The V gene is TRBV18, the J gene TRBJ2-2; D uncertain. This TCR derives from a female donor in good health, enrolled as a control in a pregnancy study. Sequencing used CD4+ T cells from peripheral blood mononuclear cells, obtained in the third trimester of pregnancy. This CDR3 reads CASSPQETNTGELFF. For the CDR3, the DNA is TGTGCCAGCTCACCACAGGAGACGAACACCGGGGAGCTGTTTTTT. Together with reference TRBV18 and TRBJ2-2, the CDR3 gives the full variable domain: NAGVMQNPRHLVRRRGQEARLRCSPMKGHSHVYWYRQLPEEGLKFMVYLQKENIIDESGMPKERFSAEFPKEGPSILRIQQVVRGDSAAYFCASSPQETNTGELFFGEGSRLTVL.